The present TCR beta chain was sequenced within a study of T cell responses to AZD1222 COVID-19 vaccine (dated by TCRdb to the early 2020s). A note on the overall study: AZD1222 recipients with second doses at about 4 weeks or about 12 weeks were pooled, because spike-specific TCR depth and breadth did not differ between schedules. Enrollment into the trials was organized by age into subgroups of 18-55, 56-69 and 70-plus years, and those subgroups contained about 160, 30 and 59 TCR-sequenced participants, respectively. TCR sequencing was performed for roughly 240 trial participants, of whom 200 to 220 were given two doses of AZD1222 and about 25 were given two doses of MenACWY control vaccine.

The paper as a whole reports these results and caveats: Nearly half of unique spike-specific TCRs reportedly recognized epitopes outside regions mutated in the B.1.351 and B.1.1.7 variants. Participants were mostly white British, with more females than males. The authors suggested clonal diversity may have been underestimated. Because no day 14 peak-response samples were available, the repertoires could be characterized only after the peak T cell response. The 56-69-year group was small, and its depth increase did not reach significance, likely because of low power. After two AZD1222 doses, spike-specific TCR breadth and depth were significantly higher than at day 0 and than in MenACWY recipients. Vaccine-associated CD4 TCRs spanned the whole spike protein, with dominant responses in regions 160-218 and 743-854. Conclusions about previously exposed vaccinees are limited because only six or seven AZD1222 recipients were SARS-CoV-2 seropositive at baseline.

The intended sense of this specimen's time point label: baseline before first vaccination. Vaccinee samples came from UK trials COV001 and COV002, including a single-blind randomized controlled phase 2/3 trial of AZD1222 (ChAdOx1 nCoV-19) in healthy adults. Trial participant PBMC samples were collected at day 0 and day 28 after the second dose for TCRbeta chain sequencing. This clone appeared once. Its antigen is currently not known. Base qualities are not recorded, but no much larger clone differs from it by a single base. The CDR3 regions of human TCRbeta chains were subjected to immunosequencing. Regarding the original processing steps: TCRs in the repertoires were matched against a reference library of SARS-CoV-2-specific TCRs that had been generated with the MIRA antigen-specificity platform. Breadth was defined as the fraction of unique TCRs that were SARS-CoV-2-associated, and depth was defined as the fraction of total T cells that were SARS-CoV-2-associated. Using the MIRA data, every spike-specific TCR was mapped to the spike region that the TCR reacted to and assigned to either a CD4 or a CD8 class. Log10-transformed breadth and depth values were compared by one-way ANOVA with Sidak's multiple comparisons tests. Not all clones reach the TCRdb copy of this immuneACCESS table, which keeps in-frame sequences only. Checked studies attribute under half of the gap to unresolved V genes and leave the rest unexplained. Clone size and the V and J calls come from that table; the DNA yielded D and trimming. The sample contains under 140,000 clones, 80% to 95% of them found a single time. The ten largest make up 7.8% of the sample.

Per the germline V gene, SGHRS is the CDR1 and YFSETQ is the CDR2. The CDR3 starts with the cysteine, ends with the phenylalanine, and has 12 residues. The read is trimmed to its CDR3 DNA, 36 bases read in frame from base 1. Relative to germline, V is 0 bases shorter and J is 11 bases shorter, with 11 bases between their ends. Material: peripheral blood, obtained on day 0 of AZD1222 vaccination. Rearrangement joined TRBV5-1 to TRBJ1-1; perhaps TRBD1 is the D gene, with 6 bases matching. The sequence derives from an adult in good health. At the DNA level, the sequence is TGCGCCAGCAGCTTGGAGCAGGGGATGGCTTTCTTT. It codes for CASSLEQGMAFF.